These 15 T cell receptor beta chains came from one sample sequenced in a study of blood T cells in healthy people across ages. For the second PCR, which ran for 7 to 11 cycles, a sample-barcoded 5' primer and a J-beta primer mix were used. Using its own MiXCR run on the 5' RACE reads, TCRdb lists one record per CDR3 protein. The profile shows some 1.5 million distinct CDR3 sequences, roughly 27% of them singletons. What was sequenced was blood. The source of these receptors is a woman aged 25 to 45 in good health.

This clonotype appeared many times. The gene calls are TRBV7-8 and TRBJ2-1; D uncertain. The V end was cut by 5 bases, the J end by 5 bases, with 7 bases between. Germline V gives CDR1 SGHVS, CDR2 FQNEAQ. The CDR3 is 12 residues long. The CDR3 nucleotides are TGTGCCAGCAGCGTCGCGAACAATGAGCAGTTCTTC. Translated: CASSVANNEQFF.

Regarding this clonotype: A single base separates this from a much larger clone, so it may be a read error. The CDR3 DNA sequence: TGTGTCAGCAGCTTTGACAGTTTCGACGAGCAGTACTTC. Translating gives CVSSFDSFDEQYF. The chain joins TRBV7-9 to TRBJ2-4; TRBD1 might be the D (5 bases). Gene TRBJ2-7 matches the end of the DNA better, so the J call may be wrong. Germline V lookup: CDR1 SEHNR, CDR2 FQNEAQ (reference sequence). The length of the CDR3 is 13 residues.

The chain is built from TRBV20-1 and TRBJ1-2, with TRBD1 matching 7 bases. This CDR3 comprises 16 residues. Germline V gene lookup returns CDR1 DFQATT and CDR2 SNEGSKA (reference sequence). Trimming took 3 bases from V and 6 from J; bases not matched to a gene: 16. The CDR3 sequence is CSASPGTVNDANGYTF. The CDR3 DNA reads as TGCAGTGCTAGTCCCGGGACAGTGAACGACGCGAATGGCTACACCTTC.

The chain uses TRBV11-2 and TRBJ2-1; 8 positions agree with TRBD1. Germline trimming cut 0 bases from V and 5 bases from J; bases unmatched to any gene: 6. The CDR3 is made up of 16 amino acids. Germline values: CDR1 SGHAT, CDR2 FQNNGV. The CDR3 region has the DNA TGTGCCAGCAGCTTAGACCAGGGGGCGCGGAACAATGAGCAGTTCTTC. Translated, it gives CASSLDQGARNNEQFF.

This sequence joins TRBV12-3 or TRBV12-4 and TRBJ1-2; D perhaps matches TRBD1 (5 bases). The CDR3 loop spans 15 amino acids. V was cut by 1 base and J by 4 bases, with 13 bases left in between. The CDR3 coding sequence is TGTGCCAGCAGTTTAGGCCTGTCAGGGTTCTATGGCTACACCTTC. This sequence encodes CASSLGLSGFYGYTF.

This clonotype was seen a handful of times. This sequence joins TRBV3-1 and TRBJ2-1; tentative D call: TRBD2 (6 bases). The V gene's germline CDR1 is LGHDT and CDR2 YNNKEL (reference sequence). The CDR3 is 13 residues long. Deletions cut 1 base from V and 13 bases from J, with 14 bases between. The CDR3 DNA follows: TGTGCCAGCAGCCAAGTGGGTGCGGACTATCAGTTCTTC. Its protein product is CASSQVGADYQFF.

This clonotype was seen repeatedly, ten times or more. The chain employs TRBV29-1 and TRBJ2-7; tentative D call: TRBD1 (5 bases). Germline V gene lookup returns CDR1 SQVTM and CDR2 ANQGSEA. The CDR3 is 15 residues long. V gave up 8 bases and J gave up 0 bases, with 20 bases separating them. The CDR3 region is CSPSTGHQPSYEQYF. Here the CDR3 DNA reads TGCAGCCCTTCAACAGGCCATCAACCCTCCTACGAGCAGTACTTC.

There are a few counts of this clonotype. This chain joins TRBV29-1 and TRBJ1-1, with TRBD1 matching 8 bases. Germline V gene data show CDR1 as SQVTM and CDR2 as ANQGSEA. CDR3 size: 13 residues. Trimming at V came to 7 bases and at J to 6 bases, leaving 10 bases not matched to a gene. In DNA, the CDR3 is TGCAGCGGGGGAGACAGGGGAGAGCCTGAAGCTTTCTTT. This encodes CSGGDRGEPEAFF.

A remark on this clonotype: A much larger clonotype is one base distant, so this may be a read error. The chain uses TRBV5-1 and TRBJ2-7; tentatively, D is TRBD2 (5 bases). CDR1 and CDR2 from the germline V gene are SGHRS and YFSETQ. CDR3 length equals 15 residues. CDR3 residues: CVSSFRGGGPYEQYF. The CDR3 DNA sequence: TGCGTCAGCAGCTTCAGAGGCGGAGGCCCCTACGAGCAGTACTTC.

The CDR3 DNA sequence: TGTGCCACCAGCAGAGAACAGACCGGCGGTGGCTACACCTTC. Translation: CATSREQTGGGYTF. The chain is built from TRBV15 and TRBJ1-2; D is uncertain. The CDR3 is made up of 14 amino acids. Germline V lookup: CDR1 LNHNV, CDR2 YYDKDF (reference sequence). Trimming removed 0 bases at V and 7 bases at J, with 12 bases between.

This clonotype was detected once. The rearrangement uses TRBV9 and TRBJ2-3, with D maybe TRBD1 (6 bases). Germline V lookup: CDR1 SGDLS, CDR2 YYNGEE. The length of the CDR3 is 16 residues. Trimming shortened V by 0 bases and J by 1 base, and 12 bases separated the two germline ends. CDR3 sequence reads: CASSVGGGQGTDTQYF. The CDR3 DNA reads as TGTGCCAGCAGCGTAGGTGGGGGCCAGGGCACAGATACGCAGTATTTT.

This clonotype was counted ten times or more. The chain uses TRBV20-1 and TRBJ2-1; weak D call: TRBD2 (5 bases). Germline V gives CDR1 DFQATT, CDR2 SNEGSKA (reference sequence). The CDR3 consists of 12 residues. V was cut by 6 bases and J by 13 bases, with 19 bases left in between. The CDR3 DNA reads as TGCAGTGCCAGTATTTTTGAGGGCGGACAGTTCTTC. It specifies CSASIFEGGQFF.

The chain combines TRBV5-4 with TRBJ2-7; no firm D call. The DNA end lines up better with TRBJ2-5; the J call may be wrong. This CDR3 has 12 residues. Per germline, CDR1 SGHNT and CDR2 YYREEE (reference sequence). This CDR3 is CASSSEIGTQYF. The CDR3 DNA is TGTGCCAGCAGCTCGGAGATTGGGACCCAGTACTTC.

The rearrangement uses TRBV18 and TRBJ2-1, with D maybe TRBD1 (5 bases). Germline assignment: CDR1 KGHSH and CDR2 LQKENI. Trimming stripped 1 base from V and 10 bases from J, with 8 bases between. This CDR3 is built from 12 residues. The CDR3 is CASSPRQGEQFF. CDR3 bases: TGTGCCAGCTCACCACGGCAGGGCGAGCAGTTCTTC.

In this sample, this clonotype turned up a few times. This sequence joins TRBV5-5 and TRBJ2-3; 9 nucleotides align to TRBD2. The CDR3 contains 16 residues. The V gene's germline CDR1 is SGHKS and CDR2 YYEKEE (reference sequence). V trimming: 4 bases; J trimming: 8 bases; junction bases outside the gene matches: 14. This CDR3 reads CASSPAGGGAIATQYF. The CDR3, as DNA: TGTGCCAGCAGCCCAGCGGGGGGCGGGGCTATTGCTACGCAGTATTTT. The entire variable domain, with the rest obtained from reference TRBV5-5 and TRBJ2-3, is as follows: DAGVTQSPTHLIKTRGQQVTLRCSPISGHKSVSWYQQVLGQGPQFIFQYYEKEERGRGNFPDRFSARQFPNYSSELNVNALLLGDSALYLCASSPAGGGAIATQYFGPGTRLTVL.